The 2 T cell receptor beta chains below come from one sample, sequenced in a study of neurological immune-mediated disorders. One entry per CDR3 protein, called by TCRdb with MiXCR from the 5' RACE reads. The data hold about 120,000 distinct CDR3 sequences, with about 3.4% observed a single time. Sequenced input: PBMCs. The source of these receptors is a woman in her thirties with multiple sclerosis.

This clonotype was observed many times. The V call is TRBV5-4, the J call TRBJ2-1, with TRBD1 identical over 9 bases. J was trimmed by 7 bases and V by 4 bases; bases with no gene match: 6. The germline V gene encodes CDR1 SGHNT and CDR2 YYREEE (reference sequence). This CDR3 has 14 residues. The CDR3 here is CASSALQGANEQFF. The CDR3 region has the DNA TGTGCCAGCAGCGCATTACAGGGGGCGAATGAGCAGTTCTTC. The full variable domain, its missing parts supplied by reference TRBV5-4 and TRBJ2-1, is ETGVTQSPTHLIKTRGQQVTLRCSSQSGHNTVSWYQQALGQGPQFIFQYYREEENGRGNFPPRFSGLQFPNYSSELNVNALELDDSALYLCASSALQGANEQFFGPGTRLTVL.

This clonotype occurred many times. This chain uses TRBV6-1 with TRBJ2-3; D gene ambiguous. CDR3 length equals 13 residues. With 7 bases removed from V and 2 bases from J, the gap between germline ends came to 10 bases. Germline V gene sequence: CDR1 MNHNS, CDR2 SASEGT. CDR3 DNA: TGTGCCAGCACAGGCGGAAACACAGATACGCAGTATTTT. Its protein is CASTGGNTDTQYF.